What follows are 32 T cell receptor beta chains derived from one specimen sequenced in a study of blood T cell repertoires in COVID-19. Clones were read by immunoSEQ multiplex PCR, and TCRdb kept only the in-frame ones, dropping some. The repertoire consists of approximately 100,000 clones, with 81% occurring once and the leading ten covering 10%. The specimen sequenced was peripheral blood. The receptors were sampled from a human donor in a cohort sampled during active COVID-19.

The rearrangement joins TRBV28 to TRBJ2-7; D is possibly TRBD2 (6 bases). The CDR3 consists of 13 residues. Germline V gene sequence: CDR1 MDHEN, CDR2 SYDVKM. V gave up 9 bases and J gave up 3 bases, with 15 bases separating them. For the CDR3, the DNA is TGTGCCAGTGAGAGGGGAGGAGACTACGAGCAGTACTTC. It translates to CASERGGDYEQYF.

This chain links TRBV5-4 with TRBJ2-4; TRBD1 aligns across 8 bases. Germline values: CDR1 SGHNT, CDR2 YYREEE (reference sequence). V was clipped by 4 bases and J by 0 bases; unmatched bases: 6. This CDR3 comprises 16 residues. The CDR3 spells CASSITGGPAKNIQYF. The CDR3 DNA sequence: TGTGCCAGCAGCATTACAGGGGGTCCAGCCAAAAACATTCAGTACTTC.

The gene calls are TRBV29-1 and TRBJ2-7; 8 bases line up with TRBD2. From germline, CDR1 is SQVTM and CDR2 ANQGSEA. V dropped 0 bases and J dropped 6; count of bases not matched to a gene: 7. The CDR3 consists of 14 residues. CDR3 in DNA: TGCAGCGTTGAAGAGGCGGACAGCGGGGGCGAGCAGTACTTC. Translating gives CSVEEADSGGEQYF.

The DNA of the CDR3 is TGTGCCAGCAGCAGGGACAGAAACACTGAAGCTTTCTTT. It codes for CASSRDRNTEAFF. V gene TRBV7-6 combines with J gene TRBJ1-1; 7 bases are a match to TRBD1. J lost 2 bases, V lost 5 bases, and 2 bases had no gene match. CDR1 SGHVS and CDR2 FNYEAQ come from the germline V gene. The CDR3 has 13 residues.

V gene TRBV20-1 combines with J gene TRBJ2-7; D remains ambiguous. V lost 4 bases to trimming and J lost 0 bases, with 4 bases between them. This CDR3 is built from 11 residues. CDR1 is DFQATT, CDR2 SNEGSKA, per germline (reference sequence). CDR3 DNA sequence: TGCAGTGCTAAGCCCTCCTACGAGCAGTACTTC. Translation: CSAKPSYEQYF.

This clone was found many times. V usage is TRBV16 and J usage is TRBJ2-3, with a possible D match to TRBD2 (5 bases). This CDR3 has 14 amino acids. Trimming removed 4 bases from V and 3 bases from J, with 11 bases in between. Germline CDR1 reads KGHSY; CDR2 reads FQNENV. DNA of the CDR3: TGTGCCAGCAGCCCGCTACTAGAAACAGATACGCAGTATTTT. Translation gives CASSPLLETDTQYF. The full variable domain, rest sourced from reference TRBV16 and TRBJ2-3, is GEEVAQTPKHLVRGEGQKAKLYCAPIKGHSYVFWYQQVLKNEFKFLISFQNENVFDETGMPKERFSAKCLPNSPCSLEIQATKLEDSAVYFCASSPLLETDTQYFGPGTRLTVL.

The rearrangement links TRBV6-6 to TRBJ2-5; TRBD2 might be the D (6 bases). Between the trimmed V and J ends, which lost 4 bases and 1 base, there was a span of 13 bases. The germline CDR1 and CDR2 sequences are MNHNY and SVGAGI (reference sequence). The CDR3 has 15 amino acids. CDR3 sequence: CASSSPGDGQETQYF. In DNA form, the CDR3 reads TGTGCCAGCAGTTCCCCGGGGGACGGCCAAGAGACCCAGTACTTC.

A single count supports this clone. The gene calls are TRBV6-6 and TRBJ2-7, with TRBD1 identical over 8 bases. The germline V gene encodes CDR1 MNHNY and CDR2 SVGAGI (reference sequence). The CDR3 totals 15 residues. Losses at the gene ends were 2 bases for V and 2 bases for J; bases not matched to a gene: 5. The CDR3 nucleotides read TGTGCCAGCAGTTACCTCGGGACAGGAGCCTACGAGCAGTACTTC. This sequence encodes CASSYLGTGAYEQYF.

The rearrangement joins TRBV27 to TRBJ1-6; 8 nucleotides agree with TRBD1. CDR3 length: 11 residues. J gave up 14 bases and V 6 bases, and 3 bases lay outside the gene matches. The germline V gene encodes CDR1 MNHEY and CDR2 SMNVEV (reference sequence). The CDR3, as DNA: TGTGCCAGCAGCGCGACAGGGGCCCTCCACTTT. Protein sequence: CASSATGALHF.

V usage is TRBV29-1 and J usage is TRBJ2-5; D is unclear. The germline CDR1 and CDR2 sequences are SQVTM and ANQGSEA. Trimming removed 7 bases at V and 7 bases at J, with 19 bases between. This CDR3 has 13 amino acids. The CDR3 is CSAEWPVGGTQYF. CDR3 nucleotide sequence: TGCAGCGCCGAGTGGCCCGTTGGCGGGACCCAGTACTTC.

The chain couples TRBV29-1 to TRBJ1-2; unclear D gene. The V end was cut by 7 bases, the J end by 8 bases, with 17 bases between. Germline V CDR1 and CDR2: SQVTM, ANQGSEA. This CDR3 has 12 residues. For the CDR3, the DNA is TGCAGCGCAGTTAGTCCAATTGAGGGCTACACCTTC. Its protein is CSAVSPIEGYTF.

This clone was detected once. The genes are TRBV5-4 and TRBJ2-5; D perhaps matches TRBD1 (6 bases). Germline loops: CDR1 SGHNT, CDR2 YYREEE (reference sequence). V shed 2 bases and J shed 2 bases, with 7 bases lying between them. This CDR3 is 13 amino acids long. Here the CDR3 reads CASSFRGQETQYF. DNA for the CDR3: TGTGCCAGCAGCTTTAGGGGGCAAGAGACCCAGTACTTC.

The J gene is TRBJ2-1, the V gene TRBV28; 7 bases agree with TRBD1. The length of the CDR3 is 16 residues. V was pared by 4 bases and J by 0 bases, with 6 bases of the junction left unmatched. Germline V gives CDR1 MDHEN, CDR2 SYDVKM. CDR3 residues: CASSSMTGSSYNEQFF. CDR3 sequence (DNA): TGTGCCAGCAGTTCAATGACAGGGAGCTCCTACAATGAGCAGTTCTTC.

The chain recombines TRBV7-9 with TRBJ1-1; D remains ambiguous. The CDR3 sequence is 14 residues long. V lost 1 base, J lost 0 bases, and 6 bases lay in between. The germline gives CDR1 SEHNR, CDR2 FQNEAQ (reference sequence). CDR3 sequence: CASSLGDMNTEAFF. The DNA of the CDR3 is TGTGCCAGCAGCTTAGGTGACATGAACACTGAAGCTTTCTTT.

A single count supports this clone. V and J are TRBV6-4 and TRBJ1-4; 9 bases match TRBD1. This CDR3 is built from 15 residues. Germline V gene lookup returns CDR1 MRHNA and CDR2 SNTAGT. Trimming removed 5 bases from V and 3 bases from J; junction bases left unmatched: 4. The CDR3 nucleotides read TGTGCCAGCAGTCCGGGACAGGGCGCTAATGAAAAACTGTTTTTT. Protein product: CASSPGQGANEKLFF.

This chain links TRBV4-3 with TRBJ2-2, with 9 bases lining up with TRBD2. CDR1 and CDR2 (germline): LGHNA, YSLEER. V dropped 1 base and J dropped 9; count of bases not matched to a gene: 9. CDR3 length: 16 residues. The CDR3 bases are TGCGCCAGCAGCCAAGTCGCGCGGGGGGGCTCCAGGGAGCTGTTTTTT. Residues: CASSQVARGGSRELFF.

J is TRBJ2-7 and V is TRBV25-1; 9 bases fit TRBD1. Germline values: CDR1 MGHDK, CDR2 SYGVNS. V was clipped by 5 bases and J by 2 bases; unmatched bases: 7. This CDR3 comprises 15 residues. In DNA, the CDR3 is TGTGCCAGCAGTAAAGACAGGGGGGGAACCTACGAGCAGTACTTC. Amino acids: CASSKDRGGTYEQYF.

The rearrangement joins TRBV28 to TRBJ2-7; TRBD2 agrees at 11 bases. This CDR3 is built from 15 residues. Unmatched junction bases numbered 12, after V lost 5 bases and J lost 9 bases. Germline CDR1 is MDHEN and CDR2 is SYDVKM. CDR3 DNA: TGTGCCAGCAGTAACTGGACTAGCGGGCTCAGTCGGCAGTACTTC. This encodes CASSNWTSGLSRQYF.

The V and J genes are TRBV7-9 and TRBJ2-3; maybe TRBD1 (6 bases). CDR3 length: 15 residues. V shed 5 bases and J shed 2 bases, with 14 bases lying between them. The germline V gene has CDR1 SEHNR and CDR2 FQNEAQ (reference sequence). CDR3 nucleotide sequence: TGTGCCAGCAGCCGAAACGACAGGAACACAGATACGCAGTATTTT. Its protein is CASSRNDRNTDTQYF.

V usage is TRBV6-5 and J usage is TRBJ1-1; D might be TRBD1 (5 bases). The CDR3 sequence is 16 residues long. V shed 0 bases and J shed 1 base, with 12 bases lying between them. CDR1 MNHEY and CDR2 SVGAGI come from the germline V gene. Written as DNA, the CDR3 is TGTGCCAGCAGTTACTCCCTGGTTGGGGCGAACACTGAAGCTTTCTTT. Translation: CASSYSLVGANTEAFF.

This clone was recorded once. The chain combines TRBV11-3 with TRBJ2-3; 7 nucleotides line up with TRBD2. With 0 bases clipped from V and 4 bases from J, the junction kept 7 bases outside the gene matches. CDR3 length: 16 residues. CDR1 and CDR2 (germline): SGHNT, YENEEA. The CDR3 here is CASSLDLSAGADTQYF. CDR3 DNA sequence: TGTGCCAGCAGCTTAGATCTAAGCGCGGGGGCAGATACGCAGTATTTT.

The chain couples TRBV7-8 to TRBJ1-3; D is ambiguous. The germline CDR1 and CDR2 sequences are SGHVS and FQNEAQ. The CDR3 runs 16 residues. V was pared by 0 bases and J by 0 bases, with 9 bases between. The CDR3 DNA sequence: TGTGCCAGCAGCTTAGCGCAGTGGGCCTCTGGAAACACCATATATTTT. This sequence encodes CASSLAQWASGNTIYF.

The chain is built from TRBV13 and TRBJ1-2; D is unresolved. Deletions cut 8 bases from V and 0 bases from J, with 19 bases between. Germline CDR1 and CDR2: PRHDT and FYEKMQ (reference sequence). The CDR3 totals 16 residues. The CDR3 is CASGGPINLANYGYTF. In DNA form, the CDR3 reads TGTGCCAGCGGCGGGCCAATCAATCTCGCTAACTATGGCTACACCTTC.

The V and J genes are TRBV15 and TRBJ2-1, with 8 bases fitting TRBD2. Germline trimming cut 7 bases from V and 3 bases from J; bases unmatched to any gene: 5. Germline CDR1 is LNHNV and CDR2 is YYDKDF (reference sequence). This CDR3 spans 14 amino acids. Here the CDR3 DNA reads TGTGCCACCACCACTAGCGGTGACTACAATGAGCAGTTCTTC. This codes for CATTTSGDYNEQFF.

The chain employs TRBV11-3 and TRBJ2-1; D perhaps matches TRBD2 (7 bases). This CDR3 is built from 16 residues. V was pared by 5 bases and J by 5 bases, with 19 bases between. Germline assignment: CDR1 SGHNT and CDR2 YENEEA. The CDR3 DNA reads TGTGCCAGCAGCCCGGGGGGCAAACGCCCCAACAATGAGCAGTTCTTC. It specifies CASSPGGKRPNNEQFF.

V usage is TRBV12-3 or TRBV12-4 and J usage is TRBJ1-2; D gene uncertain. The CDR3 totals 13 residues. The V end was cut by 1 base, the J end by 7 bases, with 10 bases between. This CDR3 is CASSLVQRGGYTF. Written as DNA, the CDR3 is TGTGCCAGCAGTTTAGTGCAACGGGGTGGCTACACCTTC.

The rearrangement joins TRBV6-6 to TRBJ2-7; tentative D call: TRBD2 (7 bases). This CDR3 has 14 residues. Deletions cut 0 bases from V and 5 bases from J, with 11 bases between. Germline CDR1 is MNHNY and CDR2 is SVGAGI (reference sequence). Written as DNA, the CDR3 is TGTGCCAGCAGTTACTCGGGGGGGGCAGACGAGCAGTACTTC. This gives the protein CASSYSGGADEQYF.

This chain uses TRBV23-1 with TRBJ2-2, with D perhaps matching TRBD1 (5 bases). TRBV23-1 is annotated as an ORF whose role is uncertain. CDR3 length: 13 amino acids. The germline V and J ends were trimmed by 6 bases and 5 bases, with 10 bases remaining between them. Here the CDR3 reads CASRGRRTGELFF. In DNA, the CDR3 is TGCGCCAGCAGGGGGCGACGTACCGGGGAGCTGTTTTTT.

The chain employs TRBV6-5 and TRBJ2-7; tentative D call: TRBD1 (6 bases). Germline CDR1 reads MNHEY; CDR2 reads SVGAGI. The CDR3 is 15 residues long. V lost 5 bases and J lost 1, with 15 bases in between. The CDR3 DNA sequence: TGTGCCAGCAGTCCCCTGCGCAGGGGATCCTACGAGCAGTACTTC. This codes for CASSPLRRGSYEQYF.

The chain combines TRBV5-5 with TRBJ1-5, with unresolved D. CDR3 size: 14 residues. V was pared by 0 bases and J by 3 bases, with 7 bases between. CDR1 SGHKS and CDR2 YYEKEE come from the germline V gene (reference sequence). CDR3 coding DNA: TGTGCCAGCAGCTTGGATGTCCACAATCAGCCCCAGCATTTT. It translates to CASSLDVHNQPQHF.

The chain is built from TRBV7-9 and TRBJ2-5, with 10 positions matching TRBD1. Germline V gene lookup returns CDR1 SEHNR and CDR2 FQNEAQ (reference sequence). This CDR3 contains 14 residues. The V and J ends lost 5 bases and 4 bases, in that order; junction bases with no gene match: 4. CDR3 bases: TGTGCCAGCAGCGCGCGGACAGGGGGAGAGACCCAGTACTTC. Residues: CASSARTGGETQYF.

This chain joins TRBV19 and TRBJ1-3; D unresolved. Germline V CDR1 and CDR2: LNHDA, SQIVND (reference sequence). The CDR3 contains 16 residues. Trimming pared 3 bases from V and 4 bases from J, leaving 16 bases between. The CDR3 here is CASSIGRGVGGNTIYF. In DNA form, the CDR3 reads TGTGCCAGTAGTATTGGTCGCGGGGTGGGCGGAAACACCATATATTTT.